This T cell receptor (beta chain) was found in a study of shared clonotypes between healthy human individuals. With 8 bases removed from V and 8 bases from J, the gap between germline ends came to 19 bases. Germline assignment: CDR1 MNHNS and CDR2 SASEGT. The CDR3 loop spans 15 amino acids. Measured with immunoSEQ multiplex PCR; TCRdb has only the in-frame clones, and not every one. This table has 2 million to 2.5 million clones, approximately 90% appearing once. The sequence was collected from a man aged 18-30 years in good health. Some clones in this sample may be carry-over from other donors' samples. V is TRBV6-1 and J is TRBJ1-6, with D hard to call. Material: naive CD4+ T cells from PBMCs. The subset was: CD45RA+ positively selected. The chain's CDR3 is CASVKGLQRDSPLHF. In DNA form, the CDR3 reads TGTGCCAGCGTCAAAGGGCTACAGAGAGATTCACCCCTCCACTTT.